Listed below are T cell receptor beta chains from one sample, sequenced in a study of cytomegalovirus exposure and HLA in healthy donors. The protocol was immunoSEQ multiplex PCR, while the TCRdb copy is restricted to in-frame clones and leaves out a portion. The sample holds 84,000 or so clones; roughly 84% are singletons and the top ten take 2.5% to 3%. The sequenced material came from PBMCs. These receptors came from a young man in good health and CMV-seronegative. CDR3s include the opening cysteine and the closing phenylalanine or tryptophan. Each record gives: clone size, J gene, D gene, V gene, CDR3 protein, CDR3 DNA. The D gene is left open where the match is weak. Clone size, where shown, is once, few, many, or a class for clones that have expanded.

>-|TRBJ2-7|TRBD2|TRBV7-8
CASSFLSRGGKDEQYF
TGTGCCAGCAGCTTTCTTTCCCGGGGGGGAAAGGACGAGCAGTACTTC
>-|TRBJ1-6|TRBD1|TRBV25-1
CASSEDRGNSPLHF
TGTGCCAGCAGTGAGGACAGGGGGAATTCACCCCTCCACTTT
>-|TRBJ2-5|-|TRBV6-1
CASSIRTAVNF
TGTGCCAGCAGTATTAGGACTGCCGTCAACTTC
>-|TRBJ2-7|-|TRBV6-5
CASSYSSPESYEQYF
TGTGCCAGCAGTTACTCAAGTCCTGAGTCCTACGAGCAGTACTTC
>-|TRBJ2-7|-|TRBV7-2
CASSYQGGGSPYF
TGTGCCAGCAGCTACCAGGGGGGCGGAAGCCCGTACTTC
>-|TRBJ2-3|-|TRBV5-1
CASSLDGGYQGRQYF
TGCGCCAGCAGCTTGGATGGGGGGTATCAAGGGAGGCAGTATTTT
>-|TRBJ1-5|-|TRBV4-1
CASSQEGGASNQPQHF
TGCGCCAGCAGCCAAGAGGGAGGGGCGAGCAATCAGCCCCAGCATTTT
>few|TRBJ1-2|-|TRBV6-5
CASCETGNSNYGYTF
TGTGCCAGCTGCGAAACAGGGAATTCTAACTATGGCTACACCTTC
>-|TRBJ1-2|-|TRBV4-1
CASSQDRRVAYGYTF
TGCGCCAGCAGCCAAGATCGCAGGGTCGCCTATGGCTACACCTTC
>-|TRBJ1-2|-|TRBV28
CASSSLGRTSF
TGTGCCAGCAGTTCCCTGGGGAGAACATCCTTC
>once|TRBJ1-2|TRBD1|TRBV10-3
CAISEGQGAGDYGYTF
TGTGCCATCAGTGAGGGCCAGGGGGCAGGTGACTATGGCTACACCTTC
>-|TRBJ1-5|TRBD1|TRBV19
CASSISRGRDQPQHF
TGTGCCAGTAGTATAAGCAGGGGGCGGGATCAGCCCCAGCATTTT
>-|TRBJ1-2|TRBD1|TRBV28
CASSGPPGTADGYTF
TGTGCCAGCAGCGGCCCTCCCGGGACAGCTGATGGCTACACCTTC
>few|TRBJ1-2|-|TRBV19
CASSIETDNYGYTF
TGTGCCAGTAGTATAGAGACAGATAACTATGGCTACACCTTC
>-|TRBJ2-7|-|TRBV14
CASSRDTYEQYF
TGTGCCAGCAGCCGGGACACCTACGAGCAGTACTTC
>-|TRBJ1-2|TRBD1|TRBV25-1
CATSTGTYGYTF
TGTGCCACTTCGACAGGGACGTATGGCTACACCTTC
>-|TRBJ1-1|TRBD1|TRBV15
CATSRQGIPEAFF
TGTGCCACCAGCCGACAGGGTATACCTGAAGCTTTCTTT
>-|TRBJ2-1|-|TRBV4-3
CASSHPQRYNEQFF
TGCGCCAGCAGCCATCCCCAGCGGTACAATGAGCAGTTCTTC
>-|TRBJ1-2|-|TRBV28
CASSLAAPGREDGYTF
TGTGCCAGCAGTTTAGCGGCCCCGGGCAGGGAGGATGGCTACACCTTC
>-|TRBJ1-2|-|TRBV30
CAWSVNRLTARGYTF
TGTGCCTGGAGTGTAAACAGGTTGACCGCTCGTGGCTACACCTTC
>-|TRBJ1-1|-|TRBV4-1
CASSQRQPNPKAFF
TGCGCCAGCAGCCAAAGACAGCCGAATCCCAAAGCTTTCTTT
>-|TRBJ1-1|TRBD1|TRBV27
CASGKGQRNTEAFF
TGTGCCAGCGGAAAGGGACAGAGGAACACTGAAGCTTTCTTT
>few|TRBJ1-4|TRBD1|TRBV29-1
CSASGQEGEKLFF
TGCAGCGCCTCCGGACAGGAAGGAGAAAAACTGTTTTTT
>-|TRBJ1-6|TRBD1|TRBV30
CAWSYRGPNSPLHF
TGTGCCTGGAGTTACAGGGGGCCTAATTCACCCCTCCACTTT
>few|TRBJ1-5|TRBD1|TRBV6-6
CASSRATGAGRQPQHF
TGTGCCAGCAGCCGGGCGACAGGGGCGGGTAGACAGCCCCAGCATTTT
>few|TRBJ2-4|-|TRBV6-1
CASSERGPAALAKNIQYF
TGTGCCAGCAGTGAAAGGGGCCCGGCAGCGCTAGCCAAAAACATTCAGTACTTC
>once|TRBJ1-2|TRBD1|TRBV11-3
CASSPGTGDYGYTF
TGTGCCAGCAGCCCCGGGACAGGCGACTATGGCTACACCTTC
>-|TRBJ2-7|-|TRBV5-5
CASSLMSTSSYEQYF
TGTGCCAGCAGCTTGATGAGTACTAGCTCCTACGAGCAGTACTTC
>-|TRBJ1-2|-|TRBV5-4
CASSSPDGFRGGYTF
TGTGCCAGCAGCTCGCCCGACGGGTTCAGAGGAGGCTACACCTTC
>few|TRBJ2-7|-|TRBV6-5
CASSYSKQGHEQYF
TGTGCCAGCAGTTACTCGAAACAGGGCCACGAGCAGTACTTC
>-|TRBJ2-3|TRBD2|TRBV19
CASSIGAGGLVDTQYF
TGTGCCAGTAGTATAGGAGCGGGGGGGCTCGTAGATACGCAGTATTTT
>-|TRBJ1-5|-|TRBV6-1
CASGQYNQPQHF
TGTGCCAGCGGGCAGTACAATCAGCCCCAGCATTTT
>-|TRBJ2-7|-|TRBV1
CTSSQGRDYEYEQYF
TGCACCAGCAGCCAAGGCCGGGACTACGAGTACGAGCAGTACTTC
>-|TRBJ2-2|-|TRBV4-3
CASSMDTPNTGELFF
TGCGCCAGCAGCATGGACACTCCGAACACCGGGGAGCTGTTTTTT
>-|TRBJ1-1|TRBD1|TRBV27
CASSFVRQGGTEAFF
TGTGCCAGCAGTTTTGTACGACAGGGGGGCACTGAAGCTTTCTTT
>few|TRBJ2-3|TRBD1|TRBV6-6
CASSYPGTGTDTQYF
TGTGCCAGCAGTTACCCTGGGACAGGCACAGATACGCAGTATTTT
>-|TRBJ1-1|-|TRBV2
CASGRGANTEAFF
TGTGCCAGCGGACGGGGGGCGAACACTGAAGCTTTCTTT
>-|TRBJ2-5|-|TRBV14
CASSQPADQETQYF
TGTGCCAGCAGCCAGCCGGCGGACCAAGAGACCCAGTACTTC
>-|TRBJ2-3|-|TRBV29-1
CSAAAQGADTQYF
TGCAGCGCCGCCGCACAGGGAGCAGATACGCAGTATTTT
>-|TRBJ1-2|TRBD1|TRBV5-8
CASSLTGGNTF
TGTGCCAGCAGCTTGACAGGGGGTAACACCTTC
>-|TRBJ1-1|-|TRBV7-9
CASSLGQGRATEAFF
TGTGCCAGCAGCTTAGGTCAGGGGCGGGCCACTGAAGCTTTCTTT
>-|TRBJ1-5|-|TRBV7-6
CASSPDSGNQPQHF
TGTGCCAGCAGCCCTGACAGTGGCAATCAGCCCCAGCATTTT
>-|TRBJ1-2|TRBD1|TRBV19
CASSSRWTGGVGNYGYTF
TGTGCCAGTAGTTCACGGTGGACAGGGGGCGTGGGTAACTATGGCTACACCTTC
>-|TRBJ2-5|TRBD2|TRBV14
CASSQDVWRGAHF
TGTGCCAGCAGCCAAGATGTGTGGCGGGGGGCCCACTTC
>-|TRBJ1-1|-|TRBV7-3
CASSPGSGNTEAFF
TGTGCCAGCAGCCCAGGGTCGGGGAACACTGAAGCTTTCTTT
>-|TRBJ2-7|-|TRBV6-5
CASSYSRVSYEQYF
TGTGCCAGCAGTTACTCCAGGGTCTCCTACGAGCAGTACTTC
>few|TRBJ2-4|TRBD2|TRBV6-1
CASSGLAETDIQYF
TGTGCCAGCAGTGGGCTAGCGGAGACGGACATTCAGTACTTC
>-|TRBJ2-3|TRBD2|TRBV27
CASRYSGGTDTQYF
TGTGCCAGCAGATATAGCGGGGGTACAGATACGCAGTATTTT
>-|TRBJ2-1|-|TRBV2
CASSLATSSYNEQFF
TGTGCCAGCAGCCTAGCCACAAGCTCCTACAATGAGCAGTTCTTC
>-|TRBJ2-3|-|TRBV10-2
CASRRETTDTQYF
TGCGCCAGCAGACGGGAAACGACAGATACGCAGTATTTT
>-|TRBJ1-2|-|TRBV6-1
CGAFNYGYTF
TGTGGGGCTTTTAACTATGGCTACACCTTC
>-|TRBJ2-1|-|TRBV27
CASSSSREGGLNEQFF
TGTGCCAGCAGTTCCTCACGTGAGGGGGGGCTGAATGAGCAGTTCTTC
>-|TRBJ1-6|-|TRBV27
CASSLQTRQGPSPLHF
TGTGCCAGCAGTTTACAGACACGGCAGGGTCCATCACCCCTCCACTTT
>-|TRBJ1-5|-|TRBV27
CASSLTGSNQPQHF
TGTGCCAGCAGCCTTACAGGGTCCAATCAGCCCCAGCATTTT
>-|TRBJ2-3|-|TRBV18
CASYRGGGTDTQYF
TGTGCCAGCTACAGGGGAGGCGGCACAGATACGCAGTATTTT
>-|TRBJ2-7|-|TRBV11-2
CASSFGTSGSYEQYF
TGTGCCAGCAGCTTCGGGACATCAGGCTCCTACGAGCAGTACTTC